The 30 T cell receptor beta chains below come from one sample, sequenced in a study of T cells after yellow fever vaccination. TCRdb re-called the 5' RACE reads with MiXCR, one entry per CDR3 protein. The table lists 500,000 to 550,000 distinct CDR3 sequences, roughly 22% of them singletons. Sequenced material: PBMCs, taken about 20 days after the first yellow fever vaccination. These receptors were obtained from a man aged 18 to 30 who received the YFV17D yellow fever vaccine.

The rearrangement links TRBV7-8 to TRBJ1-6; D remains unclear. V dropped 4 bases and J dropped 5 bases, with 3 bases sitting between them. The length of the CDR3 is 12 residues. Germline lookup yields CDR1 SGHVS and CDR2 FQNEAQ. In DNA, the CDR3 is TGTGCCAGCAGCTCGGATAATTCACCCCTCCACTTT. It is translated as CASSSDNSPLHF.

The DNA for the CDR3 is TGTGCCAGCAGCCCTCTTCGAGCGGAAGAGACCCAGTACTTC. Translated: CASSPLRAEETQYF. This chain links TRBV6-2 or TRBV6-3 with TRBJ2-5; perhaps TRBD2 as D (5 bases). The germline V gene has CDR1 MNHEY and CDR2 SVGEGT. The CDR3 covers 14 residues. Trimming shortened V by 6 bases and J by 3 bases, and 14 bases separated the two germline ends.

The CDR3 DNA is TGCGCCAGCAGCCAAGTCGAGGGCACAGATACGCAGTATTTT. Protein: CASSQVEGTDTQYF. The V gene is TRBV4-3, the J gene TRBJ2-3; D is ambiguous. CDR3 size: 14 residues. V lost 1 base and J 1 base, leaving 6 bases between the germline ends. Germline CDR1 is LGHNA and CDR2 is YSLEER.

This clonotype was seen a handful of times. This chain joins TRBV6-5 and TRBJ2-2; D remains ambiguous. V lost 2 bases and J 0 bases, leaving 7 bases between the germline ends. Germline lookup yields CDR1 MNHEY and CDR2 SVGAGI. This CDR3 contains 15 residues. This CDR3 reads CASSYNNPNTGELFF. CDR3 nucleotide sequence: TGTGCCAGCAGTTACAACAACCCGAACACCGGGGAGCTGTTTTTT.

The chain has TRBV27 and TRBJ1-6; D is ambiguous. Germline V gene sequence: CDR1 MNHEY, CDR2 SMNVEV (reference sequence). The CDR3 length is 14 residues. V was cut by 6 bases and J by 6 bases, with 12 bases left in between. The CDR3 DNA reads as TGTGCCAGCAGATATCGGAGTTCTAATTCACCCCTCCACTTT. This translates into CASRYRSSNSPLHF.

This clonotype was seen a few times. The chain recombines TRBV7-2 with TRBJ2-5, with 7 bases matching TRBD1. The CDR3 sequence is 14 residues long. Germline V gene lookup returns CDR1 SGHTA and CDR2 FQGNSA. The V and J ends lost 3 bases and 4 bases, in that order; junction bases with no gene match: 5. The CDR3 region has the DNA TGTGCCAGCAGCTTTGCGACAGGGAGAGAGACCCAGTACTTC. Translated: CASSFATGRETQYF.

Comments on this clonotype: A much larger clone differs from this one at a single base, so this may be a read error. The rearrangement joins TRBV5-1 to TRBJ2-3; possible D gene TRBD2, 5 bases. CDR3 size: 14 residues. With 3 bases removed from V and 2 bases from J, the gap between germline ends came to 10 bases. Germline-derived CDR1 and CDR2 are SGHRS and YFSETQ. Written as DNA, the CDR3 is TGCGCCAGCAGCTGGCGGGCCCTCACAGATACGCAGTATTTT. This sequence encodes CASSWRALTDTQYF.

This clonotype was seen at least ten times. This rearrangement joins TRBV5-1 to TRBJ2-3; 9 nucleotides align to TRBD1. This CDR3 comprises 14 residues. Looked up from germline, CDR1 is SGHRS and CDR2 is YFSETQ. With V trimmed by 4 bases and J by 4 bases, 4 bases remained unmatched. The CDR3: CASSQDRGADTQYF. DNA for the CDR3: TGCGCCAGCAGCCAGGACAGGGGCGCAGATACGCAGTATTTT.

The chain links TRBV7-2 to TRBJ1-1; 9 positions agree with TRBD1. Germline CDR1 reads SGHTA; CDR2 reads FQGNSA. The V segment lost 5 bases and the J segment 5 bases; nucleotides outside the gene matches: 9. This CDR3 is built from 15 residues. Here the CDR3 DNA reads TGTGCCAGCAGCCCATCAAACAGGGGGCAAACTGAAGCTTTCTTT. Amino acid sequence: CASSPSNRGQTEAFF. Using reference TRBV7-2 and TRBJ1-1 for the parts outside the CDR3, the full variable domain is GAGVSQSPSNKVTEKGKDVELRCDPISGHTALYWYRQSLGQGLEFLIYFQGNSAPDKSGLPSDRFSAERTGGSVSTLTIQRTQQEDSAVYLCASSPSNRGQTEAFFGQGTRLTVV.

CDR3 sequence (DNA): TGTGCCAGCATTTCAACAGGGGGCGTTTGGAACACCATATATTTT. Its protein is CASISTGGVWNTIYF. This chain uses TRBV12-3 or TRBV12-4 with TRBJ1-3; the match to TRBD1 covers 9 bases. The CDR3 is made up of 15 amino acids. V lost 7 bases and J lost 7; bases outside the gene matches: 11.

The gene calls are TRBV20-1 and TRBJ2-1; tentatively, D is TRBD2 (6 bases). Trimming shortened V by 5 bases and J by 0 bases, and 17 bases separated the two germline ends. CDR3 length: 16 amino acids. The germline CDR1 and CDR2 sequences are DFQATT and SNEGSKA (reference sequence). The CDR3 sequence is CSAGGASGSSYNEQFF. The CDR3 coding sequence is TGCAGTGCTGGCGGGGCGTCGGGTAGCTCCTACAATGAGCAGTTCTTC.

This clonotype showed up just a few times. The chain uses TRBV6-2 or TRBV6-3 and TRBJ2-1; D is unclear. Germline CDR1 and CDR2: MNHEY and SVGEGT. The CDR3 is 19 residues long. V lost 2 bases to trimming and J lost 3 bases, with 23 bases between them. The CDR3 nucleotides read TGTGCCAGCAGTTACCCTATGGGCGCCGTTATGGGTAACTACAATGAGCAGTTCTTC. Translation: CASSYPMGAVMGNYNEQFF.

This chain connects TRBV12-3 or TRBV12-4 to TRBJ2-1; 7 bases are a match to TRBD2. V trimming: 4 bases; J trimming: 4 bases; junction bases outside the gene matches: 7. The CDR3 sequence is 15 residues long. CDR3 sequence (DNA): TGTGCCAGCAGTTGGTCCCGGGGGGTTTACAATGAGCAGTTCTTC. Translating it yields CASSWSRGVYNEQFF.

The rearrangement joins TRBV18 to TRBJ1-1; 7 bases fit TRBD1. V gave up 6 bases and J gave up 0 bases; unmatched junction bases: 10. CDR1 is KGHSH and CDR2 is LQKENI in the germline V gene. The CDR3 contains 16 residues. The CDR3 DNA reads TGTGCCAGCTCCGAGCGACAGGGAACTATGAACACTGAAGCTTTCTTT. Protein product: CASSERQGTMNTEAFF.

The gene calls are TRBV7-2 and TRBJ2-5; weak D call: TRBD2 (5 bases). CDR1 is SGHTA, CDR2 FQGNSA, per germline. V shed 10 bases and J shed 4 bases, with 19 bases lying between them. The CDR3 has 14 residues. CDR3 DNA: TGTGCCACCTGCCCCCGGCGGGCGGGAGAGACCCAGTACTTC. Protein product: CATCPRRAGETQYF.

The chain uses TRBV20-1 and TRBJ1-2; D is possibly TRBD1 (6 bases). V was pared by 0 bases and J by 4 bases, with 21 bases between. CDR1 and CDR2 (germline): DFQATT, SNEGSKA (reference sequence). The CDR3 runs to 17 residues. The CDR3 nucleotides read TGCAGTGCTAGAGACCCAGGCGGGGGGGGCCCGGGCTATGGCTACACCTTC. This translates into CSARDPGGGGPGYGYTF.

This rearrangement joins TRBV19 to TRBJ2-5, with D possibly being TRBD1 (6 bases). Germline lookup yields CDR1 LNHDA and CDR2 SQIVND (reference sequence). The CDR3 is made up of 12 amino acids. V was shortened by 7 bases and J by 4 bases, with 10 bases between the two germline ends. CDR3 in amino acids: CASTGAGETQYF. The CDR3 DNA reads TGTGCCAGTACAGGGGCTGGAGAGACCCAGTACTTC.

The rearrangement joins TRBV27 to TRBJ2-1; D gene unclear. CDR1 and CDR2 (germline): MNHEY, SMNVEV (reference sequence). This CDR3 is 13 amino acids long. The V end lost 2 bases, the J end lost 4 bases, and 6 bases lay between the germline ends. This chain's CDR3 is CASSLRDYNEQFF. CDR3 in DNA: TGTGCCAGCAGTTTAAGAGATTACAATGAGCAGTTCTTC.

In its sample, this clonotype was seen a few times. V is TRBV4-2 and J is TRBJ2-2, with D tentatively TRBD2 (5 bases). The CDR3 sequence is 17 residues long. The germline gives CDR1 LGHNA, CDR2 YNFKEQ. Trimming pared 6 bases from V and 3 bases from J, leaving 20 bases between. This CDR3 is CASRLVPSEAYTGELFF. The CDR3 nucleotides are TGTGCCAGCAGACTAGTTCCGAGCGAGGCCTACACCGGGGAGCTGTTTTTT.

The sample holds a few counts of this clonotype. The V and J genes are TRBV9 and TRBJ2-5; 12 bases are a match to TRBD2. Germline trimming cut 0 bases from V and 7 bases from J; bases unmatched to any gene: 16. CDR1 and CDR2 (germline): SGDLS, YYNGEE. The CDR3 runs 19 residues. The CDR3 protein is CASSVADSASGGDTGTQYF. CDR3 coding DNA: TGTGCCAGCAGCGTAGCTGATTCGGCTAGCGGGGGGGATACGGGGACCCAGTACTTC. Full variable domain (missing parts from reference TRBV9 and TRBJ2-5): DSGVTQTPKHLITATGQRVTLRCSPRSGDLSVYWYQQSLDQGLQFLIQYYNGEERAKGNILERFSAQQFPDLHSELNLSSLELGDSALYFCASSVADSASGGDTGTQYFGPGTRLLVL.

The chain uses TRBV6-4 and TRBJ2-3, with TRBD2 matching over 10 bases. Germline loops: CDR1 MRHNA, CDR2 SNTAGT. V lost 2 bases and J lost 4; bases outside the gene matches: 3. The CDR3 is 15 residues long. Here the CDR3 DNA reads TGTGCCAGCAGTGACGCGAGCGGGGGGGCAGATACGCAGTATTTT. Residues: CASSDASGGADTQYF.

This clonotype was counted only a few times. The CDR3 DNA follows: TGTGCCAGCAGTTACCAGGGGCTGGCCGGGGAGCTGTTTTTT. As protein: CASSYQGLAGELFF. This chain links TRBV6-5 with TRBJ2-2; maybe TRBD1 (6 bases). Deletions cut 2 bases from V and 6 bases from J, with 10 bases between. The CDR3 runs 14 residues. Germline values: CDR1 MNHEY, CDR2 SVGAGI.

This clonotype was found a few times. V is TRBV15 and J is TRBJ1-6, with D maybe TRBD1 (5 bases). Germline loops: CDR1 LNHNV, CDR2 YYDKDF (reference sequence). The CDR3 covers 15 residues. The V end lost 5 bases, the J end lost 13 bases, and 21 bases lay between the germline ends. The CDR3 DNA follows: TGTGCCACCAGCGGGACCTCTACCGTCGCGTTGCCCCTCCACTTT. Its protein is CATSGTSTVALPLHF.

This chain connects TRBV7-2 to TRBJ1-6, with D maybe TRBD1 (6 bases). CDR3 length: 14 residues. Trimming took 6 bases from V and 8 from J, leaving 14 bases between them. CDR1 is SGHTA and CDR2 is FQGNSA in the germline V gene. The CDR3 reads CASSNRVGDSPLHF. For the CDR3, the DNA is TGTGCCAGCAGTAACAGGGTTGGAGATTCACCCCTCCACTTT.

This clonotype was counted only a few times. This chain connects TRBV4-1 to TRBJ2-6, with D perhaps matching TRBD2 (5 bases). The CDR3 totals 15 residues. The V and J ends lost 4 bases and 4 bases respectively, with 11 bases between them. CDR1 MGHRA and CDR2 YSYEKL come from the germline V gene. CDR3 nucleotide sequence: TGCGCCAGCAGCCCTCGGGAACGGGGGGCCAACGTCCTGACTTTC. Amino acids: CASSPRERGANVLTF.

This clonotype appeared a few times. The V call is TRBV3-1, the J call TRBJ1-2; tentative D call: TRBD1 (5 bases). The CDR3 is 14 residues long. V lost 4 bases to trimming and J lost 7 bases, with 16 bases between them. Germline V CDR1 and CDR2: LGHDT, YNNKEL (reference sequence). This CDR3 reads CASSPGRGASGYTF. CDR3 in DNA: TGTGCCAGCAGCCCAGGTAGGGGCGCGAGTGGCTACACCTTC.

This clonotype was observed a handful of times. The chain combines TRBV12-3 or TRBV12-4 with TRBJ1-5, with TRBD1 matching 8 bases. The CDR3 consists of 15 residues. V lost 5 bases and J lost 7; bases outside the gene matches: 10. The CDR3 sequence is CASSGDRGWGQPQHF. DNA of the CDR3: TGTGCCAGCAGTGGAGACAGGGGATGGGGCCAGCCCCAGCATTTT.

The chain recombines TRBV19 with TRBJ2-7; D may match TRBD1 or TRBD2 (5 bases each). From germline, CDR1 is LNHDA and CDR2 SQIVND (reference sequence). Trimming took 2 bases from V and 1 from J, leaving 12 bases between them. This CDR3 spans 15 amino acids. CDR3 amino acids: CASSISEGHSYEQYF. In DNA, the CDR3 is TGTGCCAGTAGTATAAGCGAGGGGCATTCCTACGAGCAGTACTTC.

This clonotype was counted only a few times. The V call is TRBV2, the J call TRBJ1-2, with a possible D match to TRBD1 (5 bases). Germline lookup yields CDR1 SNHLY and CDR2 FYNNEI. The CDR3 length is 13 residues. V was shortened by 7 bases and J by 7 bases, with 16 bases between the two germline ends. DNA of the CDR3: TGTGCCAGCACTAGGCGATTGGGACCTGGCTACACCTTC. This encodes CASTRRLGPGYTF. The entire variable domain, with the rest obtained from reference TRBV2 and TRBJ1-2, is as follows: EPEVTQTPSHQVTQMGQEVILRCVPISNHLYFYWYRQILGQKVEFLVSFYNNEISEKSEIFDDQFSVERPDGSNFTLKIRSTKLEDSAMYFCASTRRLGPGYTFGSGTRLTVV.

This sequence joins TRBV20-1 and TRBJ2-2, with unresolved D. Germline CDR1 DFQATT, CDR2 SNEGSKA (reference sequence). Trimming removed 4 bases at V and 2 bases at J, with 8 bases between. CDR3 length: 13 amino acids. CDR3 nucleotide sequence: TGCAGTGCTAAAGAAGAAAACACCGGGGAGCTGTTTTTT. Translating it yields CSAKEENTGELFF.